These T cell receptor beta chains were read from a single sample in a study of T cell changes during pregnancy in multiple sclerosis. The method was immunoSEQ multiplex PCR; TCRdb's version includes in-frame clones alone and lacks a portion of them. The table shows 64,000 or so clones, with about 90% occurring only once. This sample comprised peripheral blood, obtained in the first trimester of pregnancy. These receptors were obtained from a female donor with multiple sclerosis, enrolled in a pregnancy study. The CDR3 runs from the conserved cysteine through the conserved F or W. Each record gives: V gene, clone size, J gene, D gene, CDR3 protein, CDR3 DNA. A D gene is named only where the DNA matches it firmly. Clone size is given for some rows only: seen once, a few or many times, or a class if the clone is expanded.

V gene: TRBV30; clone size: once; J gene: TRBJ2-3; D gene: TRBD1; CDR3 protein: CAWTQGGDTQYF; CDR3 DNA: TGTGCCTGGACACAGGGGGGAGATACGCAGTATTTT
V gene: TRBV4-1; clone size: -; J gene: TRBJ2-1; D gene: TRBD2; CDR3 protein: CASSQVTGTSLPEQFF; CDR3 DNA: TGCGCCAGCAGCCAGGTTACCGGGACTAGCCTCCCTGAGCAGTTCTTC
V gene: TRBV7-3; clone size: -; J gene: TRBJ2-1; D gene: TRBD1; CDR3 protein: CASSLTGTGSEQFF; CDR3 DNA: TGTGCCAGCAGCTTAACTGGGACAGGGTCTGAGCAGTTCTTC
V gene: TRBV5-1; clone size: -; J gene: TRBJ2-4; D gene: TRBD1; CDR3 protein: CASSLAPGGETGGPTKNIQYF; CDR3 DNA: TGCGCCAGCAGCTTGGCTCCTGGAGGGGAAACAGGGGGACCAACCAAAAACATTCAGTACTTC
V gene: TRBV7-9; clone size: -; J gene: TRBJ2-2; D gene: TRBD1; CDR3 protein: CASSARQGRNTGELFF; CDR3 DNA: TGTGCCAGCAGCGCCCGACAGGGCCGTAACACCGGGGAGCTGTTTTTT
V gene: TRBV13; clone size: once; J gene: TRBJ2-3; D gene: TRBD2; CDR3 protein: CASSFSSGGGTDTQYF; CDR3 DNA: TGTGCCAGCAGCTTCAGTAGCGGGGGGGGCACAGATACGCAGTATTTT
V gene: TRBV11-2; clone size: -; J gene: TRBJ2-1; D gene: TRBD2; CDR3 protein: CASSTGLSYNEQFF; CDR3 DNA: TGTGCCAGCAGCACGGGACTAAGCTACAATGAGCAGTTCTTC
V gene: TRBV27; clone size: -; J gene: TRBJ2-2; D gene: -; CDR3 protein: CASSSFVPTNTGELFF; CDR3 DNA: TGTGCCAGCAGTTCATTCGTACCTACGAACACCGGGGAGCTGTTTTTT
V gene: TRBV19; clone size: -; J gene: TRBJ2-2; D gene: TRBD1; CDR3 protein: CASNHKGDSYTGELFF; CDR3 DNA: TGTGCCAGTAACCACAAGGGGGACAGCTACACCGGGGAGCTGTTTTTT
V gene: TRBV6-1; clone size: few; J gene: TRBJ1-5; D gene: -; CDR3 protein: CASVLVSNQPQHF; CDR3 DNA: TGTGCCAGCGTACTGGTCAGCAATCAGCCCCAGCATTTT
V gene: TRBV6-5; clone size: -; J gene: TRBJ2-5; D gene: TRBD1; CDR3 protein: CASSYSGQGVETQYF; CDR3 DNA: TGTGCCAGCAGTTACTCCGGGCAGGGGGTTGAGACCCAGTACTTC
V gene: TRBV4-3; clone size: -; J gene: TRBJ2-1; D gene: -; CDR3 protein: CASSQASSVGSSYNEQFF; CDR3 DNA: TGCGCCAGCAGCCAAGCTAGCAGCGTTGGGAGTTCCTACAATGAGCAGTTCTTC
V gene: TRBV7-2; clone size: -; J gene: TRBJ2-2; D gene: TRBD2; CDR3 protein: CASSFTGGTTGELFF; CDR3 DNA: TGTGCCAGCAGCTTCACGGGGGGGACCACCGGGGAGCTGTTTTTT
V gene: TRBV7-3; clone size: -; J gene: TRBJ2-1; D gene: TRBD2; CDR3 protein: CASSPLAGALNEQFF; CDR3 DNA: TGTGCCAGCAGCCCCCTAGCGGGAGCCTTGAATGAGCAGTTCTTC
V gene: TRBV5-1; clone size: -; J gene: TRBJ2-2; D gene: -; CDR3 protein: CASSLSGMNTGELFF; CDR3 DNA: TGCGCCAGCAGCTTGTCGGGGATGAACACCGGGGAGCTGTTTTTT
V gene: TRBV4-3; clone size: -; J gene: TRBJ2-7; D gene: -; CDR3 protein: CASSQDWRGRTYEQYF; CDR3 DNA: TGCGCCAGCAGCCAAGATTGGAGAGGTAGAACCTACGAGCAGTACTTC
V gene: TRBV29-1; clone size: once; J gene: TRBJ2-1; D gene: -; CDR3 protein: CSVEGLFSVINEQFF; CDR3 DNA: TGCAGCGTTGAAGGGTTATTTAGCGTTATTAATGAGCAGTTCTTC
V gene: TRBV7-9; clone size: -; J gene: TRBJ1-5; D gene: -; CDR3 protein: CASSPRLAQPYSNQPQHF; CDR3 DNA: TGTGCCAGCAGCCCACGGCTGGCACAGCCATATAGCAATCAGCCCCAGCATTTT
V gene: TRBV5-1; clone size: -; J gene: TRBJ2-1; D gene: TRBD2; CDR3 protein: CASSKTSGRADEQFF; CDR3 DNA: TGCGCCAGCAGCAAGACTAGCGGGAGGGCCGATGAGCAGTTCTTC
V gene: TRBV6-5; clone size: -; J gene: TRBJ2-5; D gene: TRBD1; CDR3 protein: CASSYSQTGKLETQYF; CDR3 DNA: TGTGCCAGCAGTTACTCCCAGACAGGGAAATTGGAGACCCAGTACTTC
V gene: TRBV7-9; clone size: few; J gene: TRBJ1-2; D gene: TRBD1; CDR3 protein: CASRAGTAYGYTF; CDR3 DNA: TGTGCCAGCAGGGCCGGGACAGCCTATGGCTACACCTTC
V gene: TRBV19; clone size: once; J gene: TRBJ2-1; D gene: TRBD2; CDR3 protein: CASSILSSGEQFF; CDR3 DNA: TGTGCCAGTAGTATCCTCTCTAGCGGAGAGCAGTTCTTC
V gene: TRBV2; clone size: -; J gene: TRBJ1-4; D gene: -; CDR3 protein: CASSGQPDEKLFF; CDR3 DNA: TGTGCCAGCAGTGGACAGCCTGATGAAAAACTGTTTTTT
V gene: TRBV4-2; clone size: -; J gene: TRBJ2-5; D gene: TRBD1; CDR3 protein: CASSQERTGGRKTQYF; CDR3 DNA: TGTGCCAGCAGCCAAGAGCGAACAGGGGGCAGGAAGACCCAGTACTTC
V gene: TRBV19; clone size: -; J gene: TRBJ2-7; D gene: -; CDR3 protein: CASSTGVRNEQYF; CDR3 DNA: TGTGCCAGTAGTACAGGGGTAAGGAACGAGCAGTACTTC
V gene: TRBV6-6; clone size: -; J gene: TRBJ1-1; D gene: -; CDR3 protein: CASSSYLNTEAFF; CDR3 DNA: TGTGCCAGCAGTAGCTATCTGAACACTGAAGCTTTCTTT
V gene: TRBV29-1; clone size: -; J gene: TRBJ2-4; D gene: TRBD1; CDR3 protein: CSVRGVGQGASKNIQYF; CDR3 DNA: TGCAGCGTCAGGGGGGTGGGACAGGGGGCGTCCAAAAACATTCAGTACTTC
V gene: TRBV7-2; clone size: once; J gene: TRBJ2-7; D gene: TRBD2; CDR3 protein: CASSPQERERGYEQYF; CDR3 DNA: TGTGCCAGCAGCCCGCAAGAGCGGGAGCGGGGTTACGAGCAGTACTTC
V gene: TRBV19; clone size: -; J gene: TRBJ2-5; D gene: -; CDR3 protein: CASSIEARETQYF; CDR3 DNA: TGTGCCAGTAGTATCGAGGCCCGGGAGACCCAGTACTTC
V gene: TRBV2; clone size: -; J gene: TRBJ2-7; D gene: -; CDR3 protein: CASSENEGGKEQYF; CDR3 DNA: TGTGCCAGCAGTGAAAACGAGGGGGGGAAAGAGCAGTACTTC
V gene: TRBV29-1; clone size: once; J gene: TRBJ1-2; D gene: -; CDR3 protein: CSVEVVGSYTF; CDR3 DNA: TGCAGCGTTGAGGTGGTCGGTAGCTACACCTTC
V gene: TRBV30; clone size: -; J gene: TRBJ2-3; D gene: TRBD2; CDR3 protein: CAWTRGTSGSGDTQYF; CDR3 DNA: TGTGCCTGGACTAGGGGGACTAGCGGGAGCGGGGATACGCAGTATTTT
V gene: TRBV12-5; clone size: -; J gene: TRBJ1-4; D gene: -; CDR3 protein: CASRGDFLGEKLFF; CDR3 DNA: TGTGCTAGCCGAGGCGACTTTCTCGGTGAAAAACTGTTTTTT
V gene: TRBV28; clone size: -; J gene: TRBJ2-7; D gene: TRBD1; CDR3 protein: CASSLVSGGEQYF; CDR3 DNA: TGTGCCAGCAGTTTGGTTTCAGGGGGCGAGCAGTACTTC
V gene: TRBV6-1; clone size: -; J gene: TRBJ1-3; D gene: TRBD1; CDR3 protein: CASRNRQGSGNTIYF; CDR3 DNA: TGTGCCAGCAGGAACCGACAGGGTTCTGGAAACACCATATATTTT
V gene: TRBV5-1; clone size: once; J gene: TRBJ1-2; D gene: TRBD1; CDR3 protein: CASSLQGYGYTF; CDR3 DNA: TGCGCCAGCAGCTTACAGGGGTATGGCTACACCTTC
V gene: TRBV9; clone size: -; J gene: TRBJ2-1; D gene: TRBD2; CDR3 protein: CASSEGGGLANEQFF; CDR3 DNA: TGTGCCAGCAGCGAGGGGGGGGGACTAGCGAATGAGCAGTTCTTC
V gene: TRBV27; clone size: once; J gene: TRBJ2-1; D gene: TRBD2; CDR3 protein: CASRKAGGLAGNEQFF; CDR3 DNA: TGTGCCAGCAGAAAGGCGGGCGGACTAGCGGGAAATGAGCAGTTCTTC
V gene: TRBV27; clone size: few; J gene: TRBJ1-2; D gene: TRBD1; CDR3 protein: CASSERQGQGYTF; CDR3 DNA: TGTGCCAGCAGTGAAAGACAGGGGCAAGGCTACACCTTC
V gene: TRBV19; clone size: -; J gene: TRBJ1-1; D gene: -; CDR3 protein: CASVLGGMNTEAFF; CDR3 DNA: TGTGCCAGTGTTCTGGGGGGAATGAACACTGAAGCTTTCTTT
V gene: TRBV19; clone size: -; J gene: TRBJ1-2; D gene: TRBD1; CDR3 protein: CASSTRQGGYTF; CDR3 DNA: TGTGCCAGTAGTACCCGACAGGGTGGCTACACCTTC
V gene: TRBV18; clone size: once; J gene: TRBJ1-1; D gene: -; CDR3 protein: CASSPGDRHAFF; CDR3 DNA: TGTGCCAGCTCCCCGGGGGATCGGCATGCTTTCTTT
V gene: TRBV18; clone size: -; J gene: TRBJ2-7; D gene: TRBD2; CDR3 protein: CASSPRTGGPYEQYF; CDR3 DNA: TGTGCCAGCTCACCTCGGACGGGAGGCCCCTACGAGCAGTACTTC
V gene: TRBV5-6; clone size: -; J gene: TRBJ2-6; D gene: -; CDR3 protein: CASSLAGLFSGANVLTF; CDR3 DNA: TGTGCCAGCAGCTTGGCCGGACTGTTTTCTGGGGCCAACGTCCTGACTTTC
V gene: TRBV11-2; clone size: -; J gene: TRBJ2-1; D gene: -; CDR3 protein: CASSSDTYNEQFF; CDR3 DNA: TGTGCCAGCAGCTCAGACACCTACAATGAGCAGTTCTTC
V gene: TRBV15; clone size: -; J gene: TRBJ1-1; D gene: -; CDR3 protein: CATSSRQENTEAFF; CDR3 DNA: TGTGCCACCAGCTCGCGACAGGAAAACACTGAAGCTTTCTTT
V gene: TRBV7-9; clone size: -; J gene: TRBJ1-1; D gene: TRBD1; CDR3 protein: CASSLEQGMNTEAFF; CDR3 DNA: TGTGCCAGCAGCTTAGAACAGGGGATGAACACTGAAGCTTTCTTT
V gene: TRBV30; clone size: few; J gene: TRBJ1-3; D gene: -; CDR3 protein: CAWSRTRAGEYF; CDR3 DNA: TGTGCCTGGAGTCGGACTCGGGCCGGAGAATATTTT
V gene: TRBV27; clone size: -; J gene: TRBJ2-7; D gene: TRBD2; CDR3 protein: CASSLSFGLAVYEQYF; CDR3 DNA: TGTGCCAGCAGTTTATCGTTCGGGCTAGCGGTGTACGAGCAGTACTTC
V gene: TRBV27; clone size: -; J gene: TRBJ2-2; D gene: TRBD1; CDR3 protein: CASSPRTGNTGELFF; CDR3 DNA: TGTGCCAGCAGCCCGAGGACAGGGAACACCGGGGAGCTGTTTTTT
V gene: TRBV7-2; clone size: -; J gene: TRBJ2-7; D gene: -; CDR3 protein: CASSFVGGQTTGYF; CDR3 DNA: TGTGCCAGCAGCTTTGTTGGGGGACAAACTACAGGGTACTTC
V gene: TRBV6-1; clone size: -; J gene: TRBJ1-1; D gene: -; CDR3 protein: CASNEVDSSEAFF; CDR3 DNA: TGTGCCAGCAATGAGGTGGACAGCTCTGAAGCTTTCTTT
V gene: TRBV5-8; clone size: -; J gene: TRBJ2-5; D gene: TRBD2; CDR3 protein: CASSLYLLGGRQETQYF; CDR3 DNA: TGTGCCAGCAGCTTGTATCTACTTGGCGGGAGGCAAGAGACCCAGTACTTC
V gene: TRBV7-8; clone size: -; J gene: TRBJ2-3; D gene: -; CDR3 protein: CASSSSGPTDTQYF; CDR3 DNA: TGTGCCAGCAGCTCGAGCGGACCCACAGATACGCAGTATTTT